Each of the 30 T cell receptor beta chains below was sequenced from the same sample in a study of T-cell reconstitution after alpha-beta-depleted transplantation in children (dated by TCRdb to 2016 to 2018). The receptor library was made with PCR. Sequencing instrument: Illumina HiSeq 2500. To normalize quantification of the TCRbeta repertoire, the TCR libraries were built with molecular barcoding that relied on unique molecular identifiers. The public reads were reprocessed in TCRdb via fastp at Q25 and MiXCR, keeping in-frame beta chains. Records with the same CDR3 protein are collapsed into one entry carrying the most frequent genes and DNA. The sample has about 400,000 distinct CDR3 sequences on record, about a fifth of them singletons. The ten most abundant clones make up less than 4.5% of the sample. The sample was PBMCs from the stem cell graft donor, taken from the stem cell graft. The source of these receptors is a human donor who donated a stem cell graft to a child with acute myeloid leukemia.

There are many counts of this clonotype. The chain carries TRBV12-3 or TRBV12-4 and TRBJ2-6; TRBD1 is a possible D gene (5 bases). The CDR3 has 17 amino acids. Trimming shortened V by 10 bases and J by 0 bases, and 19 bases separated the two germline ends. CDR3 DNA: TGTGCCACCATCCCTCGAGTCCAGGGCTCTGGGGCCAACGTCCTGACTTTC. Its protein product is CATIPRVQGSGANVLTF.

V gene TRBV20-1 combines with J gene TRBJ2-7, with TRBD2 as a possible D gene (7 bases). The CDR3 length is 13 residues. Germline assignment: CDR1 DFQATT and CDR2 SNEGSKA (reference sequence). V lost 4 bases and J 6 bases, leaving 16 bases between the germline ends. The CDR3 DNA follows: TGCAGTGCTATCGGGCGGGGGCGGATCGAGCAGTACTTC. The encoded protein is CSAIGRGRIEQYF.

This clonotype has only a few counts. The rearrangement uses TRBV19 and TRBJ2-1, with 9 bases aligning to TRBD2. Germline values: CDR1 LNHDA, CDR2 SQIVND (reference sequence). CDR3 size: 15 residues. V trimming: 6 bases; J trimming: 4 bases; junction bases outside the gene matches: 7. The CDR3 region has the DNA TGTGCCAGTAGGAATGTAGCGGGAGATTACAATGAGCAGTTCTTC. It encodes CASRNVAGDYNEQFF.

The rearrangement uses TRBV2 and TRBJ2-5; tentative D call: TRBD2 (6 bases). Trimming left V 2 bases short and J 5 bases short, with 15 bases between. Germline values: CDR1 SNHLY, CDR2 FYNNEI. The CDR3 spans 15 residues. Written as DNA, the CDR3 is TGTGCCAGCAGTGAAAGAGGTAGCGGCGGGGAGACCCAGTACTTC. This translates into CASSERGSGGETQYF.

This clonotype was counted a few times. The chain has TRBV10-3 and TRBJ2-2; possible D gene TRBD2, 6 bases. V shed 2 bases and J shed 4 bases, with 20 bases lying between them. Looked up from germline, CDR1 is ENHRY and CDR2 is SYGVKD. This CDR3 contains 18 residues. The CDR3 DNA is TGTGCCATCAGTGAGCTCCCAGGGACTCGTCAAGCCACCGGGGAGCTGTTTTTT. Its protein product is CAISELPGTRQATGELFF.

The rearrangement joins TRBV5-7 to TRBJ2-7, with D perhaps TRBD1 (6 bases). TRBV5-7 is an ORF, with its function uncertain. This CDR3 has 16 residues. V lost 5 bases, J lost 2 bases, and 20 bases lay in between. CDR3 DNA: TGTGCCAGCAGTCTGACGGGACGACAGGCTACCTACGAGCAGTACTTC. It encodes CASSLTGRQATYEQYF.

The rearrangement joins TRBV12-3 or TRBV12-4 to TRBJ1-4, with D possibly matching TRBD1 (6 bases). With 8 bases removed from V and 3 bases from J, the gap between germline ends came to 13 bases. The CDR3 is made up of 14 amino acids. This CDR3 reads CASSKGVPNEKLFF. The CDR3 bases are TGTGCCAGCTCGAAGGGGGTCCCTAATGAAAAACTGTTTTTT.

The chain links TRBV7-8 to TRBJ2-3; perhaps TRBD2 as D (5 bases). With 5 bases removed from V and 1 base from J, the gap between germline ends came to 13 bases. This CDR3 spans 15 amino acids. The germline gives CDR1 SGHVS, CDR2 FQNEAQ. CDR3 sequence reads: CASSPGLMGTDTQYF. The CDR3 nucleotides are TGTGCCAGCAGCCCCGGACTGATGGGCACAGATACGCAGTATTTT.

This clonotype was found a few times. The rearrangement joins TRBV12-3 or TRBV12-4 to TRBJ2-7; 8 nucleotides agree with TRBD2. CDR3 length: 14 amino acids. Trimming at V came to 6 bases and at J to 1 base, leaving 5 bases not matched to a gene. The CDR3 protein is CASRAPGGSYEQYF. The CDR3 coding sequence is TGTGCCAGCAGGGCCCCGGGGGGGTCCTACGAGCAGTACTTC.

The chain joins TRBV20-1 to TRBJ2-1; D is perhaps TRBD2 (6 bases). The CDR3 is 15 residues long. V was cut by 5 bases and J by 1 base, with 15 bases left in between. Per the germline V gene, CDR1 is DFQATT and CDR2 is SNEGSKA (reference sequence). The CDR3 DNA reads TGCAGTGCTCGTTGGGAGGAGTTTTCCTACAATGAGCAGTTCTTC. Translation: CSARWEEFSYNEQFF.

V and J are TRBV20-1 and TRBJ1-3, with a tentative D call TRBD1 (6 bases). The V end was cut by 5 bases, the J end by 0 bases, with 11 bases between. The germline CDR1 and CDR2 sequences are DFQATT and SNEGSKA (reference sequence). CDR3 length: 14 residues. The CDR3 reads CSAGGGSSGNTIYF. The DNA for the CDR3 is TGCAGTGCTGGAGGGGGATCCTCTGGAAACACCATATATTTT.

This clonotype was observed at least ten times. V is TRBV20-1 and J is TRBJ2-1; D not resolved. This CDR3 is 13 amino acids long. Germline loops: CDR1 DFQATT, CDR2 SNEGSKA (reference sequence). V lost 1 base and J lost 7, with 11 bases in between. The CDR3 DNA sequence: TGCAGTGCTAGAGTGCGGCTTGGTAATGAGCAGTTCTTC. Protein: CSARVRLGNEQFF.

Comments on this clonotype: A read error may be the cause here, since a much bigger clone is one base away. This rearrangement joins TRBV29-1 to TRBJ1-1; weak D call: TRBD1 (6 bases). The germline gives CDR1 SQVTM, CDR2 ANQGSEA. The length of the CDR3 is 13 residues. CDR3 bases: TGCAGCGTGACGGGGGGCTGGAACACTGAACCTTTCTTT. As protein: CSVTGGWNTEPFF.

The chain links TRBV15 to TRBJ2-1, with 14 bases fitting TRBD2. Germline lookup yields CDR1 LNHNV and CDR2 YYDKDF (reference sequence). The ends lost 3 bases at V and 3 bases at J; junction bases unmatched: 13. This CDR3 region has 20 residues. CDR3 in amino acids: CATSSERTSGRPGVYNEQFF. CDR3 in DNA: TGTGCCACCAGCAGTGAACGGACTAGCGGGAGGCCGGGGGTCTACAATGAGCAGTTCTTC.

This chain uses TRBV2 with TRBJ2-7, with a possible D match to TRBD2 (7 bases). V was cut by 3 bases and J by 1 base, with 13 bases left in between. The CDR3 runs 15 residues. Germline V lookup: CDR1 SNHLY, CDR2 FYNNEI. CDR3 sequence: CASSDRGGGSYEQYF. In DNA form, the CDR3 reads TGTGCCAGCAGTGATCGAGGGGGAGGGTCCTACGAGCAGTACTTC.

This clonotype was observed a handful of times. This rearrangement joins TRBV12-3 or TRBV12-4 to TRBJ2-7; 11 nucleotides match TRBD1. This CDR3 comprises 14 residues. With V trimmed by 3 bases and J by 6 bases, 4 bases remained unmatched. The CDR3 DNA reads TGTGCCAGCAGTTTCCGGGGACAGGGGGGCGAGCAGTACTTC. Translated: CASSFRGQGGEQYF.

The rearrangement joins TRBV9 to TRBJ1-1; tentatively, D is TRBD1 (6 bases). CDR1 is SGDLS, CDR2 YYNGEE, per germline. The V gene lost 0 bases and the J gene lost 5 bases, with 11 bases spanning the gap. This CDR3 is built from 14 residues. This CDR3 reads CASSVDTGMTEAFF. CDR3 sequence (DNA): TGTGCCAGCAGCGTAGATACAGGGATGACTGAAGCTTTCTTT.

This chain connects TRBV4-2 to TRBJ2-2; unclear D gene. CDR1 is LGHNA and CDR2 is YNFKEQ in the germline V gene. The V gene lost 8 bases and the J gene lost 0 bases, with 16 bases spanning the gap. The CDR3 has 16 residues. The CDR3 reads CASRSMATTNTGELFF. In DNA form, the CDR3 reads TGTGCCAGCCGATCCATGGCCACCACGAACACCGGGGAGCTGTTTTTT.

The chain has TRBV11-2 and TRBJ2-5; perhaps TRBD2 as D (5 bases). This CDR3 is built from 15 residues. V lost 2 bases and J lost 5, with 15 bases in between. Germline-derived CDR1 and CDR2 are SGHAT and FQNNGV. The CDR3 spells CASSLTSARRETQYF. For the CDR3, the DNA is TGTGCCAGCAGCTTAACCTCGGCCAGGAGGGAGACCCAGTACTTC.

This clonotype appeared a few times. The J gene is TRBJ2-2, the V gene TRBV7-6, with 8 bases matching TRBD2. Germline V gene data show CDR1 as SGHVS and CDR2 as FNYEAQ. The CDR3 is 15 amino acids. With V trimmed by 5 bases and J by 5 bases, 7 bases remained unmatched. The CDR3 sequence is CASSGGLGVTGELFF. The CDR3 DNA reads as TGTGCCAGCAGCGGGGGACTAGGGGTGACCGGGGAGCTGTTTTTT.

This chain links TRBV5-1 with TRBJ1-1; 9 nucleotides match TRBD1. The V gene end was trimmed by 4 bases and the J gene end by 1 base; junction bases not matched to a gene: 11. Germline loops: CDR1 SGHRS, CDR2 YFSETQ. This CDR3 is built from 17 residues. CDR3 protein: CASSPGTGLTRNTEAFF. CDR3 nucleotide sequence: TGCGCCAGCAGCCCAGGGACAGGGTTAACCCGGAACACTGAAGCTTTCTTT.

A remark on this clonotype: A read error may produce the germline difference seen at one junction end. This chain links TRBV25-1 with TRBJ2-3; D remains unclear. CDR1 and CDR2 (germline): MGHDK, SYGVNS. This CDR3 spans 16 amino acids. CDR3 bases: TGTGCCAGGAGTGATCAAAGTATTTACACTACGGATACGCAGTATTTT. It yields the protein CARSDQSIYTTDTQYF.

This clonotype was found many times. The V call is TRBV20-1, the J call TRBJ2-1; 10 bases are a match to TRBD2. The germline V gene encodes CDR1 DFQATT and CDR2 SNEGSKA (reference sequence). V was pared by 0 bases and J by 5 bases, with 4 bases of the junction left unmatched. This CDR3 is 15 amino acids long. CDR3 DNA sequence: TGCAGTGCTAGAGACCTAGCGGGAGTTAACAATGAGCAGTTCTTC. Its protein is CSARDLAGVNNEQFF.

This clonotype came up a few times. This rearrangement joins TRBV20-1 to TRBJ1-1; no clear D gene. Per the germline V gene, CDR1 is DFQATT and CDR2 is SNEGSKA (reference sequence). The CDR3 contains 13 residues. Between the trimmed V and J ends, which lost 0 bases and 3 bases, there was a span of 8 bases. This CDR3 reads CSAREWIYTEAFF. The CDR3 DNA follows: TGCAGTGCTAGAGAATGGATTTACACTGAAGCTTTCTTT.

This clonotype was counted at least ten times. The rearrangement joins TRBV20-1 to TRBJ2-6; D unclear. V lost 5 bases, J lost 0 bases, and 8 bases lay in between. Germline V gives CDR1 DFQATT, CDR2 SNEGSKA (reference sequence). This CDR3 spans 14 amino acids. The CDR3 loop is CSASVVSGANVLTF. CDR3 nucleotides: TGCAGTGCTTCCGTCGTCTCTGGGGCCAACGTCCTGACTTTC.

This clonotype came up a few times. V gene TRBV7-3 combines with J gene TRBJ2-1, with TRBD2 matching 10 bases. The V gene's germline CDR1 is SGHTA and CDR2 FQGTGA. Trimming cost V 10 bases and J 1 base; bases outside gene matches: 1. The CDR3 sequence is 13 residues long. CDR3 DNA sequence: TGTGCCACAGCGGGAGGGTCCTACAATGAGCAGTTCTTC. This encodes CATAGGSYNEQFF.

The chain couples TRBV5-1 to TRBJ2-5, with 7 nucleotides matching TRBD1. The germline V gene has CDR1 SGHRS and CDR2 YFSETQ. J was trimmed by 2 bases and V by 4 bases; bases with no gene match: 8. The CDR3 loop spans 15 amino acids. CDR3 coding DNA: TGCGCCAGCAGCCCTGACAGGGTGGGTCAAGAGACCCAGTACTTC. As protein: CASSPDRVGQETQYF. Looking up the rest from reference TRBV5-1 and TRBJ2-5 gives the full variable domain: KAGVTQTPRYLIKTRGQQVTLSCSPISGHRSVSWYQQTPGQGLQFLFEYFSETQRNKGNFPGRFSGRQFSNSRSEMNVSTLELGDSALYLCASSPDRVGQETQYFGPGTRLLVL.

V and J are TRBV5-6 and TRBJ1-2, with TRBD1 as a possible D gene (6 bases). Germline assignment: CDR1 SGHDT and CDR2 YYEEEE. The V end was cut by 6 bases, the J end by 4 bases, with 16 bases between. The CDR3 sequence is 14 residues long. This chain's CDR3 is CASTVPGGSYGYTF. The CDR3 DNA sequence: TGTGCCAGCACCGTACCGGGGGGCAGCTATGGCTACACCTTC.

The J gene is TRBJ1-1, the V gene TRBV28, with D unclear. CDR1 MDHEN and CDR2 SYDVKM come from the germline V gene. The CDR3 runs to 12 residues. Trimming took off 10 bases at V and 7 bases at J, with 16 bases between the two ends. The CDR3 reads CATKRPVSEAFF. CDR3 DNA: TGTGCCACGAAAAGGCCAGTGAGTGAAGCTTTCTTT.

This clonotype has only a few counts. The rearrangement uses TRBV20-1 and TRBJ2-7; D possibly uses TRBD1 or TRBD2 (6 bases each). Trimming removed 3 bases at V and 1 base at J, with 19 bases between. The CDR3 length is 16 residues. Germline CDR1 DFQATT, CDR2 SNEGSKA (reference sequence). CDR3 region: CSASGLPGDKSYEQYF. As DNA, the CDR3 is TGCAGTGCTAGTGGCCTACCGGGGGACAAATCCTACGAGCAGTACTTC.